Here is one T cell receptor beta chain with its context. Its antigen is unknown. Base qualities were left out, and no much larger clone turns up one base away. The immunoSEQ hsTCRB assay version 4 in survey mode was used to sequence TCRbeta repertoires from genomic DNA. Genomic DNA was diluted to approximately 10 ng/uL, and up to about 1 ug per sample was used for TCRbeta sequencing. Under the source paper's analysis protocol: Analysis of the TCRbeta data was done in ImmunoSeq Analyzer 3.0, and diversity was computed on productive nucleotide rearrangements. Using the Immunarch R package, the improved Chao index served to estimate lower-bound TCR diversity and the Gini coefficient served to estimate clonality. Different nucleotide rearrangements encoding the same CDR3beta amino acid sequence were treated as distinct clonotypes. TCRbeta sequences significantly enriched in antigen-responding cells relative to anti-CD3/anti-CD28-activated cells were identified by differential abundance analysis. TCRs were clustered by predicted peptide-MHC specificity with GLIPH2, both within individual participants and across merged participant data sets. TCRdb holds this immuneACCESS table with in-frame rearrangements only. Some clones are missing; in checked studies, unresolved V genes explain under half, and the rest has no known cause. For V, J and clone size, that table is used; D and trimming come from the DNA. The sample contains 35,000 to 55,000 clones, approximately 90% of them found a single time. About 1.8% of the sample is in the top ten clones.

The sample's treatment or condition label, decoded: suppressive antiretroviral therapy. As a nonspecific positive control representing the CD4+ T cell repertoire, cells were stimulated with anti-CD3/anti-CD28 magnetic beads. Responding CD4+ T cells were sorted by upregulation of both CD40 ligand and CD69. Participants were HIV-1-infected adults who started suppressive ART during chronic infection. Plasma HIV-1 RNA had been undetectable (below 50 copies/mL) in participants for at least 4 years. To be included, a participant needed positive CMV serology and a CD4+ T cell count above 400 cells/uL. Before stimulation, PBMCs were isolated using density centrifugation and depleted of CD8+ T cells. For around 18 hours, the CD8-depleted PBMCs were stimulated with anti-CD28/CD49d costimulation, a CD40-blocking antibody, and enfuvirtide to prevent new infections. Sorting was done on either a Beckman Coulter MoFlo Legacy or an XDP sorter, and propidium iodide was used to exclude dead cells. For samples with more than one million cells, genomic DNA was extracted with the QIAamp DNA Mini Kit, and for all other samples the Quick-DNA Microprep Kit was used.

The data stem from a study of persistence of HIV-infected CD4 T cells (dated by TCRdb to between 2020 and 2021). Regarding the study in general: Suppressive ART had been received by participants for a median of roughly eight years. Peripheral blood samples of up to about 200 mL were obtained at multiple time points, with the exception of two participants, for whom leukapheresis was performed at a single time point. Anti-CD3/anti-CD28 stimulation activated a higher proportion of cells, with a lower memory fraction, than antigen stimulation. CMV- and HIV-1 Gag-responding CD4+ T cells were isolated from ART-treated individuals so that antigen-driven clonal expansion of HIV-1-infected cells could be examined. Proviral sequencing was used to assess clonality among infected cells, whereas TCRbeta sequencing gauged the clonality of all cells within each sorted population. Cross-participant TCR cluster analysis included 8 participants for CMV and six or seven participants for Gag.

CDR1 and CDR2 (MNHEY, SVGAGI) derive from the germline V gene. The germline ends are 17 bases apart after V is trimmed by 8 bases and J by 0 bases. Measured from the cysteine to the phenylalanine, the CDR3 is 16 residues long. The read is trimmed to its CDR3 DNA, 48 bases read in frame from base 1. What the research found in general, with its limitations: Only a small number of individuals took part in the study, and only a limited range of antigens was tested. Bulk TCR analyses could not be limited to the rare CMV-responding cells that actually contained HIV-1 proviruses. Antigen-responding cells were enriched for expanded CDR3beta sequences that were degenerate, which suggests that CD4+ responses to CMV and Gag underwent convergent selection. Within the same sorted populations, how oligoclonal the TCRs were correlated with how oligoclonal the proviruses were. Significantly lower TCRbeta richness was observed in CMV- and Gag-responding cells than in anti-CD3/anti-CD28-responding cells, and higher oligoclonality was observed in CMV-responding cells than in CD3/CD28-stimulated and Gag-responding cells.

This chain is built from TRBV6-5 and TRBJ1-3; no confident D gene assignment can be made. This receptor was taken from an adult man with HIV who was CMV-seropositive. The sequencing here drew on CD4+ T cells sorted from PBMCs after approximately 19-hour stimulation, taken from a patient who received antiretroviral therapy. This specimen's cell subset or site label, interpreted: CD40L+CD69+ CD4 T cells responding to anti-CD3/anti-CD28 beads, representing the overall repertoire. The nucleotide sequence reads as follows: TGTGCCAGCGGTTTACTTGCAGGCTACTCTGGAAACACCATATATTTT. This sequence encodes CASGLLAGYSGNTIYF.